This TCR beta chain stems from a study of early T cells in non-severe SARS-CoV-2 infection. Study background: The study sequenced bulk RNA from unsorted whole blood, with chains unpaired. Findings and caveats of the study: Reliance on VDJdb matching favored anti-spike CD8 responses; private and CD4 specificities were missed.

Separate cDNA molecules each had unique molecular identifiers attached to them. In TCRdb, the 5' RACE reads were re-called with MiXCR into one record per CDR3 protein. The data hold around 70,000 distinct CDR3 sequences, with approximately 10% observed a single time. V shed 4 bases and J shed 3 bases, with 12 bases lying between them. CDR3 length: 14 amino acids. Germline V gene lookup returns CDR1 SGHDN and CDR2 FVKESK. Concerning this clonotype itself: The antigen is not known.

The chain is built from TRBV14 and TRBJ1-2; D is ambiguous. Specimen: whole blood. The TCR comes from an adult who was a healthcare worker with PCR-confirmed SARS-CoV-2 infection or an uninfected control (not recorded which). CDR3 sequence reads: CASSPGRIHYGYTF. The CDR3 DNA is TGTGCCAGCAGCCCAGGTCGGATCCACTATGGCTACACCTTC.